The 23 T cell receptor beta chains reported below all come from one sample, sequenced in a study of Graves' ophthalmopathy and Graves' hyperthyroidism listed by TCRdb under 2018. TCRdb names Illumina HiSeq 2000 as the instrument used. For repertoire sequencing, TCR beta CDR3 regions were amplified from RNA transcripts. A first-round RT-PCR used HTBI primers with the Qiagen OneStep RT-PCR kit, followed by a second-round multiplex PCR, size selection and purification. TCRdb applied fastp at Q25 and MiXCR to the public reads, then kept only in-frame beta chains. All rows with the same CDR3 protein become a single entry with the most common DNA and genes. This sample holds 260,000 or so distinct CDR3 sequences; around 42% were observed only once. Less than 60% of the sample is taken by the ten largest. Sequencing used peripheral blood. The receptor set was obtained from an adult man with Graves' ophthalmopathy.

The chain is built from TRBV5-1 and TRBJ2-7, with 10 positions matching TRBD2. CDR1 is SGHRS and CDR2 is YFSETQ in the germline V gene. Losses at the gene ends were 4 bases for V and 2 bases for J; bases not matched to a gene: 6. The CDR3 is 15 amino acids. In nucleotides, the CDR3 is TGCGCCAGCAGCCAGGGACTAGCGATGACCTACGAGCAGTACTTC. Translation: CASSQGLAMTYEQYF.

The chain employs TRBV7-2 and TRBJ2-7; possibly TRBD2 for D (6 bases). Germline V gene sequence: CDR1 SGHTA, CDR2 FQGNSA. Deletions cut 0 bases from V and 4 bases from J, with 13 bases between. The CDR3 runs to 15 residues. CDR3 sequence: CASSLAGGKGYEQYF. The CDR3 region has the DNA TGTGCCAGCAGCTTAGCCGGGGGTAAGGGTTACGAGCAGTACTTC.

V gene TRBV7-9 combines with J gene TRBJ2-5; maybe TRBD2 (5 bases). This CDR3 comprises 15 residues. The germline V and J ends were trimmed by 5 bases and 2 bases, with 15 bases remaining between them. Germline V lookup: CDR1 SEHNR, CDR2 FQNEAQ (reference sequence). The CDR3 sequence: CASSRLGEHQETQYF. The CDR3 DNA reads as TGTGCCAGCAGCCGACTTGGGGAGCATCAAGAGACCCAGTACTTC.

The chain employs TRBV4-1 and TRBJ1-5; possibly TRBD1 for D (6 bases). CDR1 MGHRA and CDR2 YSYEKL come from the germline V gene. The germline V and J ends were trimmed by 0 bases and 5 bases, with 17 bases remaining between them. There are 17 residues in the CDR3. Here the CDR3 DNA reads TGCGCCAGCAGCCAAGATCGCCAAGCGGGGGGCCATCAGCCCCAGCATTTT. Translated, it gives CASSQDRQAGGHQPQHF.

This rearrangement joins TRBV6-5 to TRBJ1-5; D is uncertain. Trimming cost V 2 bases and J 5 bases, with 7 bases left between them. This CDR3 comprises 13 residues. Germline V gene sequence: CDR1 MNHEY, CDR2 SVGAGI. The CDR3 loop is CASSYDRDQPQHF. DNA of the CDR3: TGTGCCAGCAGTTACGATCGCGATCAGCCCCAGCATTTT.

This clonotype was seen ten or more times. V and J are TRBV29-1 and TRBJ2-7, with 8 bases that match TRBD1. V was clipped by 2 bases and J by 0 bases; unmatched bases: 6. Germline loops: CDR1 SQVTM, CDR2 ANQGSEA. The CDR3 runs to 15 residues. CDR3 bases: TGCAGCGTTGAACTTCCGGGACAGGTCTCCTACGAGCAGTACTTC. This sequence encodes CSVELPGQVSYEQYF.

The gene calls are TRBV28 and TRBJ1-1; maybe TRBD1 (5 bases). The CDR3 has 15 amino acids. V was shortened by 5 bases and J by 5 bases, with 18 bases between the two germline ends. In germline, CDR1 is MDHEN, CDR2 SYDVKM. For the CDR3, the DNA is TGTGCCAGCAGTCCCGCCGGGACGCAAGAGACTGAAGCTTTCTTT. Its protein is CASSPAGTQETEAFF.

In its sample, this clonotype was seen a few times. The V gene is TRBV29-1, the J gene TRBJ2-7, with no clear D. The CDR3 spans 12 residues. Trimming left V 4 bases short and J 5 bases short, with 12 bases between. CDR1 SQVTM and CDR2 ANQGSEA come from the germline V gene. The CDR3 nucleotides are TGCAGCGTTGCCCGGTCGGACCACGAGCAGTACTTC. It encodes CSVARSDHEQYF.

J is TRBJ1-3 and V is TRBV10-3; possibly TRBD1 for D (5 bases). Germline V gene data show CDR1 as ENHRY and CDR2 as SYGVKD. This CDR3 is built from 15 residues. Trimming stripped 2 bases from V and 0 bases from J, with 8 bases between. The CDR3 DNA is TGTGCCATCAGTGAGGGACACCCCTCTGGAAACACCATATATTTT. It codes for CAISEGHPSGNTIYF.

This clonotype was seen only a few times. The chain couples TRBV12-3 or TRBV12-4 to TRBJ1-2; 8 bases are shared with TRBD1. The junction had 6 bases not matched to a gene; V was cut back by 5 bases and J by 7 bases. The CDR3 loop spans 13 amino acids. In DNA, the CDR3 is TGTGCCAGCAGTACTCAGACAGGGGTTGGCTACACCTTC. It yields the protein CASSTQTGVGYTF.

This clonotype came up a few times. This sequence joins TRBV5-6 and TRBJ2-5, with a weak D call TRBD1 (6 bases). Germline CDR1 is SGHDT and CDR2 is YYEEEE. CDR3 length: 12 residues. V lost 6 bases and J lost 3, with 9 bases in between. For the CDR3, the DNA is TGTGCCAGCAACTCAGGGGAAGAGACCCAGTACTTC. Protein: CASNSGEETQYF.

About this clonotype itself: One base away lies a much larger clone, so this may be a sequencing read error. V usage is TRBV29-1 and J usage is TRBJ1-2; D unresolved. CDR3 length: 15 residues. Between the trimmed V and J ends, which lost 0 bases and 4 bases, there was a span of 15 bases. Germline V gene data show CDR1 as SQVTM and CDR2 as ANQGSEA. CDR3 protein: CSVEDPRQASYGYTF. The CDR3 DNA sequence: TGCAGCGTTGAAGATCCGAGACAAGCCTCCTATGGCTACACCTTC.

The chain employs TRBV7-9 and TRBJ1-2; the D is unclear. Trimming cost V 1 base and J 4 bases, with 19 bases left between them. This CDR3 is built from 17 residues. Per germline, CDR1 SEHNR and CDR2 FQNEAQ (reference sequence). CDR3 nucleotide sequence: TGTGCCAGCAGCTTAGGGGCAGCCTTTGCCTCTTCCTATGGCTACACCTTC. This encodes CASSLGAAFASSYGYTF.

The rearrangement joins TRBV10-3 to TRBJ2-7; D may match TRBD1 or TRBD2 (6 bases each). CDR1 is ENHRY, CDR2 SYGVKD, per germline. Trimming took off 8 bases at V and 0 bases at J, with 8 bases between the two ends. CDR3 size: 12 residues. CDR3 protein: CAIGGGSYEQYF. The CDR3 bases are TGTGCCATCGGAGGGGGCTCCTACGAGCAGTACTTC.

This rearrangement joins TRBV20-1 to TRBJ1-2, with D possibly being TRBD1 (5 bases). Germline V gene lookup returns CDR1 DFQATT and CDR2 SNEGSKA (reference sequence). Trimming pared 5 bases from V and 10 bases from J, leaving 20 bases between. CDR3 length: 13 residues. The CDR3 nucleotides read TGCAGTGCTCCGGTTCAGGGTCAACCCTCCTACACCTTC. This translates into CSAPVQGQPSYTF.

In the case of this clonotype: One junction end disagrees with the germline gene, perhaps due to a read error. The chain carries TRBV10-3 and TRBJ1-2; 9 positions match TRBD1. The CDR3 totals 12 residues. Germline V gene lookup returns CDR1 ENHRY and CDR2 SYGVKD. The CDR3 spells CASSDRGGGYTF. The CDR3 nucleotides read TGTGCCAGCAGTGACAGGGGGGGTGGCTACACCTTC.

This clonotype was seen a handful of times. The genes are TRBV19 and TRBJ2-2, with 9 bases lining up with TRBD1. Unmatched junction bases numbered 6, after V lost 4 bases and J lost 6 bases. This CDR3 region has 15 residues. The germline CDR1 and CDR2 sequences are LNHDA and SQIVND (reference sequence). Here the CDR3 reads CASSRDRVLPGELFF. The CDR3 coding sequence is TGTGCCAGTAGTAGGGACAGGGTCCTCCCCGGGGAGCTGTTTTTT.

The V and J genes are TRBV12-3 or TRBV12-4 and TRBJ1-2; 7 bases are a match to TRBD1. The ends lost 4 bases at V and 4 bases at J; junction bases unmatched: 9. The CDR3 has 15 residues. CDR3 DNA: TGTGCCAGCAGTTCCCCTCCCTCAGGGGGCTATGGCTACACCTTC. It is translated as CASSSPPSGGYGYTF.

This clonotype was counted many times. The chain has TRBV7-8 and TRBJ1-4; no firm D call. V was cut by 5 bases and J by 0 bases, with 13 bases left in between. This CDR3 has 16 amino acids. From germline, CDR1 is SGHVS and CDR2 FQNEAQ. The CDR3 reads CASSARTEATNEKLFF. The CDR3 bases are TGTGCCAGCAGCGCTCGAACCGAAGCAACTAATGAAAAACTGTTTTTT.

The rearrangement links TRBV9 to TRBJ1-1; TRBD1 agrees at 9 bases. The CDR3 sequence is 15 residues long. CDR1 is SGDLS and CDR2 is YYNGEE in the germline V gene. J gave up 4 bases and V 3 bases, and 7 bases lay outside the gene matches. This CDR3 is CASSGEQGAITEAFF. CDR3 in DNA: TGTGCCAGCAGCGGGGAACAGGGGGCGATCACTGAAGCTTTCTTT. Supplemented by reference TRBV9 and TRBJ1-1, the full variable domain reads DSGVTQTPKHLITATGQRVTLRCSPRSGDLSVYWYQQSLDQGLQFLIQYYNGEERAKGNILERFSAQQFPDLHSELNLSSLELGDSALYFCASSGEQGAITEAFFGQGTRLTVV.

The genes are TRBV2 and TRBJ1-5; TRBD1 might be the D (5 bases). CDR3 size: 14 residues. Germline values: CDR1 SNHLY, CDR2 FYNNEI. The CDR3 reads CARDLQGRNQPQHF. Written as DNA, the CDR3 is TGTGCTAGAGATCTGCAGGGACGCAATCAGCCCCAGCATTTT.

This clonotype was detected a few times. V usage is TRBV24-1 and J usage is TRBJ2-5; the match to TRBD1 covers 7 bases. V trimming: 4 bases; J trimming: 4 bases; junction bases outside the gene matches: 8. CDR1 KGHDR and CDR2 SFDVKD come from the germline V gene. CDR3 size: 15 residues. CDR3 nucleotides: TGTGCCACCAGTGAACCTGCAGGGGGTGGAGAGACCCAGTACTTC. It codes for CATSEPAGGGETQYF.

In its sample, this clonotype was seen a few times. The chain carries TRBV7-2 and TRBJ2-5, with 8 nucleotides matching TRBD2. The CDR3 is made up of 17 amino acids. Germline trimming cut 1 base from V and 1 base from J; bases unmatched to any gene: 8. Germline-derived CDR1 and CDR2 are SGHTA and FQGNSA. This CDR3 reads CASSLVSQRGPQETQYF. Written as DNA, the CDR3 is TGTGCCAGCAGCTTAGTATCGCAGCGGGGGCCCCAAGAGACCCAGTACTTC.